Presented here are 25 T cell receptor beta chains from one specimen sequenced in a study of T cells expressing NK-cell markers. TCRdb reprocessed the 5' RACE reads and reports one entry per CDR3 protein, with no DNA. This sample's clone table lists about 540,000 distinct CDR3 sequences. The sequenced sample consisted of blood T cells: a sorted CD56 or NKG2C T cell subset, CD4+ or CD8+ T cells, or bulk PBMC T cells (not recorded which). Receptors were obtained from a man between 18 and 29 years old in good health.

This chain links TRBV4-2 with TRBJ2-1; there is no DNA to check the TCRdb D call of TRBD2. The CDR3 covers 15 residues. Germline CDR1 is LGHNA and CDR2 is YNFKEQ. The CDR3 sequence: CASSQGDGHLNEQFF.

CDR3 sequence reads: CASSSTARWQETQYF. This rearrangement joins TRBV12-3 or TRBV12-4 to TRBJ2-5; TCRdb's D gene call, TRBD2, goes unchecked for lack of DNA. CDR3 length equals 15 residues.

The chain is built from TRBV11-2 and TRBJ2-5; the TCRdb D gene call, TRBD1, has no DNA to confirm it. This CDR3 contains 14 residues. The V gene's germline CDR1 is SGHAT and CDR2 FQNNGV. CDR3 protein: CASSPQTGWETQYF.

V gene TRBV2 combines with J gene TRBJ2-3; with no DNA, the TCRdb D assignment of TRBD2 cannot be verified. Germline V lookup: CDR1 SNHLY, CDR2 FYNNEI. The CDR3 runs 13 residues. The CDR3 sequence is CAVRESSTDTQYF.

The chain combines TRBV29-1 with TRBJ1-2; TCRdb's assignment of TRBD1 cannot be checked, as there is no DNA. The CDR3 totals 13 residues. CDR1 SQVTM and CDR2 ANQGSEA come from the germline V gene. The CDR3 reads CSFLLVGGYGYTF.

This rearrangement joins TRBV3-1 to TRBJ1-1; checking the TCRdb D call of TRBD1 is not possible without DNA. The CDR3 has 13 amino acids. The germline V gene has CDR1 LGHDT and CDR2 YNNKEL (reference sequence). The CDR3 spells CASSYIRQGEAFF.

This chain joins TRBV25-1 and TRBJ2-2; the D call from TCRdb, TRBD1, cannot be confirmed without DNA. Germline V gene sequence: CDR1 MGHDK, CDR2 SYGVNS. The CDR3 has 15 residues. The CDR3 protein is CAGERQGRDTGELFF.

This chain links TRBV20-1 with TRBJ1-3. CDR3 length: 16 residues. Germline values: CDR1 DFQATT, CDR2 SNEGSKA (reference sequence). The CDR3: CSARDWRALSGNTIYF.

V gene TRBV5-5 combines with J gene TRBJ1-1; TCRdb names TRBD1, which stays unverified in the absence of DNA. The CDR3 runs 13 residues. Germline V gene lookup returns CDR1 SGHKS and CDR2 YYEKEE (reference sequence). CDR3 in amino acids: CASTLTLNTEAFF.

The chain is built from TRBV9 and TRBJ2-2; absent DNA, TCRdb's TRBD2 call cannot be checked. Germline V CDR1 and CDR2: SGDLS, YYNGEE. This CDR3 is 14 amino acids long. The CDR3 sequence is CASSEAGGTGELFF.

This chain connects TRBV5-1 to TRBJ2-5; checking the TCRdb D call of TRBD1 is not possible without DNA. CDR1 and CDR2 (germline): SGHRS, YFSETQ. The CDR3 is 15 amino acids. CDR3 amino acids: CASSSTGDMGETQYF.

The V and J genes are TRBV7-8 and TRBJ2-5; TCRdb returns TRBD2, unconfirmable since there is no DNA. This CDR3 is 17 amino acids long. Germline CDR1 reads SGHVS; CDR2 reads FQNEAQ. CDR3 in amino acids: CASSLPPSGGLQETQYF.

This chain links TRBV12-3 or TRBV12-4 with TRBJ2-3; TCRdb's assignment of TRBD1 cannot be checked, as there is no DNA. This CDR3 has 16 residues. CDR3 region: CASSSGGGAGADTQYF.

This chain joins TRBV12-3 or TRBV12-4 and TRBJ2-3; with no DNA, the TCRdb D assignment of TRBD2 cannot be verified. The CDR3 extends over 14 amino acids. CDR3 in amino acids: CASKDSGSTDTQYF.

The chain employs TRBV10-3 and TRBJ2-3. The CDR3 has 15 amino acids. Germline V gene sequence: CDR1 ENHRY, CDR2 SYGVKD. The chain's CDR3 is CAIRLTASRTDTQYF.

The rearrangement uses TRBV11-2 and TRBJ2-6. There are 17 residues in the CDR3. From germline, CDR1 is SGHAT and CDR2 FQNNGV. The CDR3 region is CASSLVLGSSGANVLTF.

V is TRBV12-3 or TRBV12-4 and J is TRBJ1-5; the TCRdb D gene call, TRBD1, has no DNA to confirm it. The CDR3 sequence is 15 residues long. This chain's CDR3 is CASSSVQGSEQPQHF.

This chain's CDR3 is CASSLFPRNSNQPQHF. The V gene is TRBV27, the J gene TRBJ1-5. Per germline, CDR1 MNHEY and CDR2 SMNVEV (reference sequence). CDR3 length: 16 residues.

V gene TRBV29-1 combines with J gene TRBJ2-7; with no DNA, the TCRdb D assignment of TRBD1 cannot be verified. Germline-derived CDR1 and CDR2 are SQVTM and ANQGSEA. The CDR3 has 16 residues. CDR3 amino acids: CSVAPTPGQGSYEQYF.

The chain recombines TRBV19 with TRBJ2-7; TCRdb returns TRBD2, unconfirmable since there is no DNA. The CDR3 covers 14 residues. The germline gives CDR1 LNHDA, CDR2 SQIVND (reference sequence). The CDR3 loop is CASSIQRKGYEQYF. The variable domain in full, completed from reference TRBV19 and TRBJ2-7, reads DGGITQSPKYLFRKEGQNVTLSCEQNLNHDAMYWYRQDPGQGLRLIYYSQIVNDFQKGDIAEGYSVSREKKESFPLTVTSAQKNPTAFYLCASSIQRKGYEQYFGPGTRLTVT.

The genes are TRBV30 and TRBJ2-7. The CDR3 loop spans 13 amino acids. CDR1 and CDR2 (germline): GTSNPN, SVGIG (reference sequence). The CDR3 protein is CAWTDGTHYEQYF.

This rearrangement joins TRBV20-1 to TRBJ1-2; TCRdb outputs TRBD1, but without DNA this stays unchecked. Germline values: CDR1 DFQATT, CDR2 SNEGSKA (reference sequence). This CDR3 has 12 residues. CDR3 protein: CSATSTGLGYTF.

This chain links TRBV28 with TRBJ2-7; TCRdb's D call of TRBD1 is untestable without DNA. The CDR3 covers 14 residues. Looked up from germline, CDR1 is MDHEN and CDR2 is SYDVKM. The CDR3: CASKRDRGGYEQYF.

This rearrangement joins TRBV12-3 or TRBV12-4 to TRBJ1-2. CDR3 length equals 14 residues. Here the CDR3 reads CASSLTQINYGYTF.

V usage is TRBV6-1 and J usage is TRBJ1-6; TCRdb's assignment of TRBD1 cannot be checked, as there is no DNA. The CDR3 loop spans 15 amino acids. Germline lookup yields CDR1 MNHNS and CDR2 SASEGT. The CDR3 sequence is CASSTTGQSNSPLHF.